A single sample gave rise to the 29 T cell receptor beta chains below, sequenced in a study of blood T cells in healthy people across ages (dated by TCRdb to between 2015 and 2017). Libraries were built with 5' RACE. This sample was sequenced with an Illumina HiSeq 2500. A second PCR of about 7 to 12 cycles was run with a J-beta primer mix and a sample-barcoded 5' primer. The raw public data were reprocessed by TCRdb itself: fastp quality trimming at Q25, MiXCR clonotype calling, in-frame beta chains only. Identical CDR3 protein sequences are pooled into one entry, listed with their most common genes and DNA. This sample holds over 1,500,000 distinct CDR3 sequences; about 50% were observed only once. Over 2% of the sample lies in the top ten. The sample consisted of blood. The receptors originated from a woman in her thirties or forties in good health.

The rearrangement links TRBV5-7 to TRBJ2-5; 8 nucleotides align to TRBD1. TRBV5-7 falls under the ORF class, with uncertain function. The CDR3 sequence is 17 residues long. The ends lost 4 bases at V and 5 bases at J; junction bases unmatched: 16. The CDR3 DNA reads TGTGCCAGCAGCCCTCAGGACAGGGACAACCAGCGGGAGACCCAGTACTTC. This encodes CASSPQDRDNQRETQYF.

The rearrangement uses TRBV6-5 and TRBJ2-5, with D unclear. The CDR3 covers 14 residues. V dropped 2 bases and J dropped 5 bases, with 12 bases sitting between them. Germline V CDR1 and CDR2: MNHEY, SVGAGI. CDR3 DNA sequence: TGTGCCAGCAGTTACGGGCAGTACAAGGAGACCCAGTACTTC. It yields the protein CASSYGQYKETQYF.

Written as DNA, the CDR3 is TGTGCCAGCTCCCCCCAAGTGGATTCACCCCTCCACTTT. Translated, it gives CASSPQVDSPLHF. The rearrangement uses TRBV18 and TRBJ1-6, with unresolved D. Germline-derived CDR1 and CDR2 are KGHSH and LQKENI. The CDR3 consists of 13 residues. V lost 6 bases and J lost 8, with 11 bases in between.

This clonotype turned up a few times. The CDR3 DNA reads TGCAGTGCTAGAGTACCTCGGGACAACAATCAGCCCCAGCATTTT. It yields the protein CSARVPRDNNQPQHF. The rearrangement links TRBV20-1 to TRBJ1-5; the D gene is possibly TRBD1 (6 bases). Germline V CDR1 and CDR2: DFQATT, SNEGSKA (reference sequence). This CDR3 has 15 amino acids. Trimming removed 1 base at V and 3 bases at J, with 13 bases between.

The rearrangement links TRBV5-1 to TRBJ2-7, with TRBD2 matching 14 bases. Germline V gene lookup returns CDR1 SGHRS and CDR2 YFSETQ. Trimming cost V 3 bases and J 2 bases; bases outside gene matches: 7. This CDR3 is built from 17 residues. Here the CDR3 DNA reads TGCGCCAGCAGCTCGGGACTAGCGGGGGCCTCAACCTACGAGCAGTACTTC. Residues: CASSSGLAGASTYEQYF. Drawing the rest from reference TRBV5-1 and TRBJ2-7, the complete variable domain is KAGVTQTPRYLIKTRGQQVTLSCSPISGHRSVSWYQQTPGQGLQFLFEYFSETQRNKGNFPGRFSGRQFSNSRSEMNVSTLELGDSALYLCASSSGLAGASTYEQYFGPGTRLTVT.

This rearrangement joins TRBV18 to TRBJ1-2; 9 positions agree with TRBD1. The CDR3 runs to 16 residues. The germline CDR1 and CDR2 sequences are KGHSH and LQKENI. V was clipped by 3 bases and J by 4 bases; unmatched bases: 9. The CDR3 spells CASSPPGQGSTYGYTF. CDR3 bases: TGTGCCAGCTCACCCCCGGGACAGGGCAGTACCTATGGCTACACCTTC.

This clonotype was counted between two and nine times. This sequence joins TRBV7-3 and TRBJ2-3; 8 nucleotides line up with TRBD1. Per the germline V gene, CDR1 is SGHTA and CDR2 is FQGTGA. The trim removed 2 bases at V and 5 bases at J, leaving 9 bases unmatched. The CDR3 is 16 amino acids. The CDR3, as DNA: TGTGCCAGCAGCTTATACGGACAGGGAGGTGGAGATACGCAGTATTTT. Translated: CASSLYGQGGGDTQYF.

This clonotype has only a few counts. The chain carries TRBV18 and TRBJ2-7; 11 bases agree with TRBD1. Trimming took 3 bases from V and 7 from J; bases not matched to a gene: 8. The CDR3 is 15 residues long. Per germline, CDR1 KGHSH and CDR2 LQKENI. DNA of the CDR3: TGTGCCAGCTCACCGCTTGGACAGGGGGCCTTAGAGCAGTACTTC. Translated, it gives CASSPLGQGALEQYF.

The chain links TRBV20-1 to TRBJ2-5; the match to TRBD2 covers 7 bases. The CDR3 sequence is 15 residues long. V dropped 6 bases and J dropped 5; count of bases not matched to a gene: 15. Per germline, CDR1 DFQATT and CDR2 SNEGSKA (reference sequence). The CDR3 bases are TGCAGTGCAACACCCACTGATAGGGGAGGGGAGACCCAGTACTTC. This gives the protein CSATPTDRGGETQYF.

The V gene is TRBV7-9, the J gene TRBJ1-2; TRBD1 matches at 9 bases. Germline CDR1 reads SEHNR; CDR2 reads FQNEAQ (reference sequence). The V and J ends lost 5 bases and 10 bases, in that order; junction bases with no gene match: 8. The CDR3 is 13 amino acids. The CDR3 DNA is TGTGCCAGCAGCCCGGGACAGGGTGTGGACTACACCTTC. Translation: CASSPGQGVDYTF.

The CDR3 DNA follows: TGTGCCAGCAGTGTACAGGGGTTCTCCTACGAGCAGTACTTC. It translates to CASSVQGFSYEQYF. The chain carries TRBV6-5 and TRBJ2-7; 7 bases fit TRBD1. Looked up from germline, CDR1 is MNHEY and CDR2 is SVGAGI. The ends lost 5 bases at V and 0 bases at J; junction bases unmatched: 4. There are 14 residues in the CDR3.

CDR3 region: CASSPTGTVGLDTQYF. For the CDR3, the DNA is TGTGCCAGCAGCCCCACCGGGACAGTAGGGTTAGATACGCAGTATTTT. The chain recombines TRBV7-2 with TRBJ2-3; 7 positions match TRBD1. CDR1 is SGHTA and CDR2 is FQGNSA in the germline V gene. The junction had 13 bases not matched to a gene; V was cut back by 5 bases and J by 5 bases. The CDR3 sequence is 16 residues long.

V usage is TRBV7-9 and J usage is TRBJ2-2, with 7 bases lining up with TRBD1. The length of the CDR3 is 16 residues. Germline-derived CDR1 and CDR2 are SEHNR and FQNEAQ (reference sequence). V lost 5 bases to trimming and J lost 0 bases; unmatched junction nucleotides: 6. In nucleotides, the CDR3 is TGTGCCAGCAGCACCACCCAGGGGGCGAACACCGGGGAGCTGTTTTTT. This translates into CASSTTQGANTGELFF.

V is TRBV6-5 and J is TRBJ1-6, with D perhaps matching TRBD1 (5 bases). Germline V gives CDR1 MNHEY, CDR2 SVGAGI. The CDR3 spans 13 residues. V was cut by 7 bases and J by 10 bases, with 14 bases left in between. CDR3 sequence (DNA): TGTGCCAGCATGGCCAGGGTCCTATCACCCCTCCACTTT. This codes for CASMARVLSPLHF.

This clonotype was seen at least ten times. The V gene is TRBV7-2, the J gene TRBJ1-4; D possibly corresponds to TRBD1 (5 bases). There are 15 residues in the CDR3. Germline V gives CDR1 SGHTA, CDR2 FQGNSA. Deletions cut 0 bases from V and 0 bases from J, with 5 bases between. CDR3 DNA: TGTGCCAGCAGCTTAGCGGGGGCAACTAATGAAAAACTGTTTTTT. Translated: CASSLAGATNEKLFF.

This chain joins TRBV5-6 and TRBJ1-1; a possible D gene is TRBD1 (6 bases). Germline V gene sequence: CDR1 SGHDT, CDR2 YYEEEE. The ends were cut back, 4 bases at V and 5 bases at J, with 12 bases in the middle. The CDR3 sequence is 13 residues long. The CDR3 DNA sequence: TGTGCCAGCAGCCCCAGTACAGGGACTGAAGCTTTCTTT. Protein product: CASSPSTGTEAFF.

This clonotype was seen a few times. The V call is TRBV12-3 or TRBV12-4, the J call TRBJ2-1, with D possibly being TRBD1 (6 bases). V shed 7 bases and J shed 8 bases, with 21 bases lying between them. This CDR3 spans 15 amino acids. The CDR3 nucleotides read TGTGCCAGCAATATTCGATTGGGGGCTCGGTATGAGCAGTTCTTC. This translates into CASNIRLGARYEQFF.

The chain is built from TRBV10-3 and TRBJ2-7; tentative D call: TRBD2 (5 bases). The CDR3 spans 16 residues. Trimming removed 2 bases at V and 7 bases at J, with 21 bases between. Germline V gene sequence: CDR1 ENHRY, CDR2 SYGVKD. CDR3 DNA sequence: TGTGCCATCAGTGAGAGCGGCCAACTCCAGACTAATGAGCAGTACTTC. Residues: CAISESGQLQTNEQYF.

The CDR3 spells CASSRRQGASAEGYTF. The CDR3 coding sequence is TGTGCCAGCAGCCGACGACAGGGGGCTTCCGCGGAGGGCTACACCTTC. V usage is TRBV6-4 and J usage is TRBJ1-2, with 10 bases identical to TRBD1. CDR1 and CDR2 from the germline V gene are MRHNA and SNTAGT. V was pared by 6 bases and J by 8 bases, with 15 bases of the junction left unmatched. CDR3 length: 16 amino acids.

The chain combines TRBV19 with TRBJ2-5, with D perhaps matching TRBD2 (6 bases). This CDR3 is 13 amino acids long. Germline lookup yields CDR1 LNHDA and CDR2 SQIVND (reference sequence). V was pared by 10 bases and J by 1 base, with 13 bases between. CDR3 sequence reads: CANEEGRQETQYF. The CDR3 DNA is TGTGCCAATGAGGAGGGGCGCCAAGAGACCCAGTACTTC.

The chain uses TRBV28 and TRBJ2-5; maybe TRBD1 (5 bases). In germline, CDR1 is MDHEN, CDR2 SYDVKM. This CDR3 is 15 amino acids long. Trimming pared 7 bases from V and 11 bases from J, leaving 26 bases between. CDR3 protein: CASIPSPPGYGEQYF. CDR3 in DNA: TGTGCCAGCATCCCGAGCCCTCCAGGGTATGGTGAGCAGTACTTC.

In its sample, this clonotype was seen a few times. The chain carries TRBV7-2 and TRBJ2-5, with a possible D match to TRBD1 (5 bases). Looked up from germline, CDR1 is SGHTA and CDR2 is FQGNSA. Between the trimmed V and J ends, which lost 5 bases and 9 bases, there was a span of 19 bases. The CDR3 runs 14 residues. CDR3 sequence: CASSPTMGPRAQYF. CDR3 nucleotides: TGTGCCAGCAGCCCGACGATGGGGCCCAGGGCCCAGTACTTC.

The chain has TRBV5-1 and TRBJ2-7; D unresolved. The germline V gene has CDR1 SGHRS and CDR2 YFSETQ. V lost 6 bases, J lost 3 bases, and 10 bases lay in between. CDR3 size: 12 residues. This CDR3 is CASNSGNYEQYF. CDR3 sequence (DNA): TGCGCCAGCAATTCCGGTAACTACGAGCAGTACTTC.

The chain recombines TRBV7-9 with TRBJ2-1; 9 bases match TRBD2. The DNA end is more similar to TRBJ2-7, so the J call may be wrong. This CDR3 spans 17 amino acids. The germline gives CDR1 SEHNR, CDR2 FQNEAQ (reference sequence). CDR3 sequence: CASSLYGPSGTYNEQYF. CDR3 in DNA: TGTGCCAGCAGCTTATATGGTCCTAGCGGGACCTACAATGAGCAGTACTTC.

This clonotype was observed a handful of times. This chain joins TRBV6-2 or TRBV6-3 and TRBJ2-5; D unclear. Trimming took 8 bases from V and 5 from J, leaving 18 bases between them. Per the germline V gene, CDR1 is MNHEY and CDR2 is SVGEGT. This CDR3 comprises 14 residues. The CDR3 spells CASGSTEQVETQYF. CDR3 in DNA: TGTGCCAGCGGTAGCACAGAACAAGTGGAGACCCAGTACTTC.

There are many counts of this clonotype. A much larger clone sits a single nucleotide away, making a read error possible. The chain links TRBV28 to TRBJ2-1, with TRBD1 identical over 9 bases. J lost 7 bases, V lost 0 bases, and 1 base had no gene match. In germline, CDR1 is MDHEN, CDR2 SYDVKM. This CDR3 comprises 14 residues. The CDR3 is CASSLWGTGNEQFF. CDR3 nucleotide sequence: TGTGCCAGCAGTTTATGGGGGACAGGGAATGAGCAGTTCTTC.

The CDR3 sequence is CSAHPSGHFNEQFF. The CDR3 DNA sequence: TGCAGTGCCCACCCTAGCGGCCACTTCAATGAGCAGTTCTTC. The chain employs TRBV20-1 and TRBJ2-1, with 7 nucleotides matching TRBD2. The CDR3 loop spans 14 amino acids. Germline V gene data show CDR1 as DFQATT and CDR2 as SNEGSKA (reference sequence). V lost 6 bases to trimming and J lost 6 bases; unmatched junction nucleotides: 11.

The chain has TRBV10-3 and TRBJ1-2; 7 bases align to TRBD1. Germline trimming cut 4 bases from V and 6 bases from J; bases unmatched to any gene: 2. The germline V gene has CDR1 ENHRY and CDR2 SYGVKD. This CDR3 is built from 12 residues. The CDR3 DNA reads as TGTGCCATCAGTGGGACAGGCCATGGCTACACCTTC. Translation gives CAISGTGHGYTF.

This clonotype was seen once. V usage is TRBV5-4 and J usage is TRBJ1-2; TRBD1 might be the D (6 bases). V was clipped by 4 bases and J by 5 bases, with 15 bases between them. Germline CDR1 and CDR2: SGHNT and YYREEE (reference sequence). This CDR3 has 14 amino acids. The CDR3 reads CASSVDREKYGYTF. CDR3 nucleotides: TGTGCCAGCAGCGTGGACAGAGAAAAGTATGGCTACACCTTC.